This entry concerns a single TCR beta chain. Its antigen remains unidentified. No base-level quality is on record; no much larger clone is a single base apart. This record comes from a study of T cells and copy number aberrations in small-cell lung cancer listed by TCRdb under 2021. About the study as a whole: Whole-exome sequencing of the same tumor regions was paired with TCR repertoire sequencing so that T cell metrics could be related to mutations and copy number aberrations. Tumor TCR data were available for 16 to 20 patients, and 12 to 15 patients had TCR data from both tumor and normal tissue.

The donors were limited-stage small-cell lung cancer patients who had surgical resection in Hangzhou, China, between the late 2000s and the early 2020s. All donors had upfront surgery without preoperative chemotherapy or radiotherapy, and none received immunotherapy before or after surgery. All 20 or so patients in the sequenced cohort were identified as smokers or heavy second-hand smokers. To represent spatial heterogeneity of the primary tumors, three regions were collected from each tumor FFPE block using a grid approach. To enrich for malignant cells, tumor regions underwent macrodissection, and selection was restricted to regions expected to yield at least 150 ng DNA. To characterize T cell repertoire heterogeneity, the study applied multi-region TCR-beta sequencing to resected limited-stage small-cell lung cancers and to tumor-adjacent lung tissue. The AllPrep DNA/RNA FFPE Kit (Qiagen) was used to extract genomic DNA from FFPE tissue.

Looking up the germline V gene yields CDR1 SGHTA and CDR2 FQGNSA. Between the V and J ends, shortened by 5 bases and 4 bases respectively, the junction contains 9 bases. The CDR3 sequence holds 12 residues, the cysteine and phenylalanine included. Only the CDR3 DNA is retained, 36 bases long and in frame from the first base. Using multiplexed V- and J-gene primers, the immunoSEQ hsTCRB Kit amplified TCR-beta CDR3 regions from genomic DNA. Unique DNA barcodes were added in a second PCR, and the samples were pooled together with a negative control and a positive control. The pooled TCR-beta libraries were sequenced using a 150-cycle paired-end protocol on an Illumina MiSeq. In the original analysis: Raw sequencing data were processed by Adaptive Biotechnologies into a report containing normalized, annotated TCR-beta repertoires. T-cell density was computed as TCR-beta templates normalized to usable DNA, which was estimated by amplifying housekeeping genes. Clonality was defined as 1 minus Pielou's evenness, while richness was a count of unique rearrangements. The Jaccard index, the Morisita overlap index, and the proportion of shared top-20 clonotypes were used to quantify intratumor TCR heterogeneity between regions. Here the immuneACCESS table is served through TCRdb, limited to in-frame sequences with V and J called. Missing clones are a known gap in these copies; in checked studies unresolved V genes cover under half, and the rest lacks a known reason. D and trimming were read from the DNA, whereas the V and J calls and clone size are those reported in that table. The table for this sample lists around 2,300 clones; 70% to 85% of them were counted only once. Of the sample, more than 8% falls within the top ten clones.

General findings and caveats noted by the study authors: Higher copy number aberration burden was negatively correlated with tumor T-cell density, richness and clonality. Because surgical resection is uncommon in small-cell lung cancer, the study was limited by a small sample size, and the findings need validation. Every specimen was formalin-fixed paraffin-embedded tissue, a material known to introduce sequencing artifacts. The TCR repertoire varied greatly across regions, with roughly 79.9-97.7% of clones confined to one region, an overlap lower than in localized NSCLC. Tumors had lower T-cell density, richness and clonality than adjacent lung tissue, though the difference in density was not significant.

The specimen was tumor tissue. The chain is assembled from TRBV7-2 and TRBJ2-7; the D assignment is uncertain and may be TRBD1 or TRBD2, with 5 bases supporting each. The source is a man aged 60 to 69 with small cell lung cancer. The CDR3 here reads CASSGAGYEQYF. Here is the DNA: TGTGCCAGCAGCGGGGCGGGTTACGAGCAGTACTTC.